This entry describes one T cell receptor (beta chain). The antigen this receptor binds is unknown. Per-base quality was not reported, and no clone a single base away is much larger than it. These data belong to a study of blood T cell repertoires in COVID-19 (dated by TCRdb to 2020 to 2021). Regarding the study in general: Samples from collaborators originated in the United States, Italy and Spain and spanned both the acute and convalescent phases of COVID-19. The material from the prospective study consisted of cDNA or gDNA derived from T cells, B-cell-depleted T cells, or PBMCs. Deeply sampled blood TCRbeta repertoires from subjects exposed to, actively infected with, or recovered from COVID-19 were included in the dataset. The repertoires were released in a freely available public database meant as a resource for research on the immune response to SARS-CoV-2. Samples came from the ongoing ImmuneRACE study (first 160 participants) plus 1,254 subjects from 6 global collaborators. Sample metadata almost always included a de-identified subject ID, COVID-19 status, age in years and sex. Where HLA class I and class II types were available, the types were taken from metadata supplied by the sample provider, not from assay-based typing.

TCRbeta CDR3 regions were amplified from genomic DNA by means of the immunoSEQ Assay, a bias-controlled multiplex PCR. The paper's processing steps were these. Within the assay, amplification of reference gene primers was used to estimate how many nucleated cells each sample contained. Sequence reads were collapsed and filtered to measure the absolute abundance of every unique TCRbeta CDR3 rearrangement. For each sample, productive Simpson clonality was calculated as the square root of Simpson's diversity index over productive rearrangements. This immuneACCESS table, as held by TCRdb, lists in-frame sequences with V and J called but not all clones. Of the missing ones, under half trace to an unresolved V gene in checked studies; the others have no known cause. Clone size and the V and J calls come from that table; the DNA yielded D and trimming. In this sample the table shows about 110,000 clones, roughly 80% of which occur a single time. Roughly 4% of the sample is taken by the ten largest.

Spanning cysteine to phenylalanine, the CDR3 consists of 14 amino acids. Only the CDR3 DNA is retained, 42 bases long and in frame from the first base. Trimming at the junction amounts to 6 bases on V and 7 bases on J, and the germline ends lie 13 bases apart. Reading the germline V gene gives CDR1 SGHVS and CDR2 FQNEAQ. Overall results and qualifications from the work: The quantity of clinical and demographic metadata differed by source and by participant and was supplied without curation.

Each collaborating institution followed its own protocols to collect whole blood in K2EDTA tubes. For TCRbeta analysis, collaborator samples were shipped as frozen whole blood, as isolated PBMCs, or as DNA extracted from either sample type. The source is a human donor in a cohort sampled during active or convalescent COVID-19. Sequencing was done on a sample of peripheral blood. Rearrangement joined TRBV7-8 to TRBJ1-6; a weak D assignment points to TRBD1 (6 bases agree). CDR3 region: CASRPGTPNSPLHF. Here is the DNA: TGTGCCAGCAGGCCCGGGACACCAAATTCACCCCTCCACTTT. Where the CDR3 stops, the reference TRBV7-8 and TRBJ1-6 genes take over; the full variable domain is GAGVSQSPRYKVAKRGQDVALRCDPISGHVSLFWYQQALGQGPEFLTYFQNEAQLDKSGLPSDRFFAERPEGSVSTLKIQRTQQEDSAVYLCASRPGTPNSPLHFGNGTRLTVT.